The 29 T cell receptor beta chains given below trace back to one sample, sequenced in a study of blood T cell repertoires in COVID-19. Clones were sequenced by immunoSEQ multiplex PCR, and TCRdb holds only the in-frame ones, with some missing. This table has almost 55,000 clones, 90% appearing once. Sequenced input: peripheral blood. Receptors originate from a woman in her thirties or forties with active COVID-19.

In this sample, this clone turned up once. The chain uses TRBV7-3 and TRBJ2-1; 7 nucleotides agree with TRBD2. Unmatched junction bases numbered 15, after V lost 7 bases and J lost 9 bases. The CDR3 sequence is 15 residues long. From germline, CDR1 is SGHTA and CDR2 FQGTGA. CDR3 nucleotide sequence: TGTGCCAGCAAAATCGGCGGGGGTGGACCCAGTGAGCAGTTCTTC. Encoded protein: CASKIGGGGPSEQFF.

The chain is built from TRBV19 and TRBJ1-2; 7 bases match TRBD1. The length of the CDR3 is 11 residues. V was pared by 10 bases and J by 8 bases, with 7 bases of the junction left unmatched. Germline V gives CDR1 LNHDA, CDR2 SQIVND (reference sequence). The CDR3 DNA is TGTGCCACCAAGAGGGGGCTCGGCTACACCTTC. It codes for CATKRGLGYTF.

The V and J genes are TRBV6-2 or TRBV6-3 and TRBJ1-2; 9 bases map to TRBD1. Germline V CDR1 and CDR2: MNHEY, SVGEGT. V lost 7 bases, J lost 12 bases, and 12 bases stayed unmatched. The CDR3 sequence is 13 residues long. CDR3 protein: CASNPGQGTYDTF. The CDR3 nucleotides read TGTGCCAGCAACCCCGGACAGGGGACATATGACACCTTC.

This clone was found a few times. The chain joins TRBV11-2 to TRBJ2-7; D is perhaps TRBD1 (5 bases). With 6 bases removed from V and 1 base from J, the gap between germline ends came to 10 bases. Germline-derived CDR1 and CDR2 are SGHAT and FQNNGV. CDR3 length: 13 residues. The CDR3 loop reads CASSPGWSYEQYF. In DNA, the CDR3 is TGTGCCAGCAGTCCAGGGTGGTCCTACGAGCAGTACTTC. Filled out from reference TRBV11-2 and TRBJ2-7, the complete variable domain reads EAGVAQSPRYKIIEKRQSVAFWCNPISGHATLYWYQQILGQGPKLLIQFQNNGVVDDSQLPKDRFSAERLKGVDSTLKIQPAKLEDSAVYLCASSPGWSYEQYFGPGTRLTVT.

The chain has TRBV19 and TRBJ2-1, with D perhaps matching TRBD2 (6 bases). V shed 5 bases and J shed 0 bases, with 8 bases lying between them. This CDR3 is built from 14 residues. Germline CDR1 is LNHDA and CDR2 is SQIVND (reference sequence). The DNA for the CDR3 is TGTGCCAGTAGTTACGGGAGCTCCTACAATGAGCAGTTCTTC. Protein sequence: CASSYGSSYNEQFF.

The genes are TRBV29-1 and TRBJ2-5; maybe TRBD1 (6 bases). The germline gives CDR1 SQVTM, CDR2 ANQGSEA. The CDR3 loop spans 11 amino acids. V was pared by 7 bases and J by 2 bases, with 8 bases between. CDR3 coding DNA: TGCAGCGGAGGACAGCAAGAGACCCAGTACTTC. Translated, it gives CSGGQQETQYF.

The rearrangement uses TRBV7-9 and TRBJ2-1; tentatively, D is TRBD1 (6 bases). The CDR3 loop spans 18 amino acids. Trimming removed 5 bases at V and 9 bases at J, with 29 bases between. The germline gives CDR1 SEHNR, CDR2 FQNEAQ (reference sequence). DNA of the CDR3: TGTGCCAGCAGCGCGTCCGGGGCGCGGTATTCACAACAGGGTGAGCAGTTCTTC. Protein product: CASSASGARYSQQGEQFF. The whole variable domain, filled in from reference TRBV7-9 and TRBJ2-1, reads DTGVSQNPRHKITKRGQNVTFRCDPISEHNRLYWYRQTLGQGPEFLTYFQNEAQLEKSRLLSDRFSAERPKGSFSTLEIQRTEQGDSAMYLCASSASGARYSQQGEQFFGPGTRLTVL.

The chain uses TRBV12-3 or TRBV12-4 and TRBJ1-4, with D hard to call. The CDR3 has 13 residues. Trimming took 8 bases from V and 5 from J, leaving 12 bases between them. CDR3 residues: CASCDTVNEKLFF. CDR3 nucleotide sequence: TGTGCCAGCTGCGACACCGTCAATGAAAAACTGTTTTTT.

The chain couples TRBV29-1 to TRBJ1-2; D call uncertain. Trimming removed 2 bases from V and 0 bases from J, with 10 bases in between. The CDR3 runs 14 residues. In germline, CDR1 is SQVTM, CDR2 ANQGSEA. CDR3 protein: CSVETSITNYGYTF. In DNA form, the CDR3 reads TGCAGCGTTGAAACAAGTATAACTAACTATGGCTACACCTTC.

The V call is TRBV18, the J call TRBJ2-7, with 9 positions matching TRBD2. V dropped 4 bases and J dropped 3; count of bases not matched to a gene: 7. This CDR3 is built from 15 residues. Germline CDR1 reads KGHSH; CDR2 reads LQKENI. DNA of the CDR3: TGTGCCAGCTCACAACTGGGCGGGGGGGTCTACGAGCAGTACTTC. This encodes CASSQLGGGVYEQYF.

This sequence joins TRBV7-2 and TRBJ2-1, with 11 bases fitting TRBD2. The CDR3 runs 17 residues. The germline gives CDR1 SGHTA, CDR2 FQGNSA. V lost 1 base to trimming and J lost 8 bases; unmatched junction nucleotides: 10. Here the CDR3 reads CASSLGVAGGRVDEQFF. As DNA, the CDR3 is TGTGCCAGCAGCTTAGGGGTAGCGGGGGGGAGAGTGGATGAGCAGTTCTTC.

The rearrangement uses TRBV6-5 and TRBJ1-2, with a tentative D call TRBD1 (6 bases). The CDR3 sequence is 14 residues long. Germline-derived CDR1 and CDR2 are MNHEY and SVGAGI. V shed 0 bases and J shed 7 bases, with 12 bases lying between them. The CDR3 spells CASSYSRGGSGYTF. The CDR3 DNA is TGTGCCAGCAGTTACTCGAGGGGGGGCAGTGGCTACACCTTC.

The chain carries TRBV6-5 and TRBJ1-2; perhaps TRBD1 as D (6 bases). The germline V gene has CDR1 MNHEY and CDR2 SVGAGI. Trimming cost V 7 bases and J 7 bases, with 16 bases left between them. CDR3 length: 13 residues. The CDR3 nucleotides read TGTGCCAGCAAGAGGACAGCCCTCACTGGCTACACCTTC. It encodes CASKRTALTGYTF.

This clone occurred once. The rearrangement uses TRBV5-5 and TRBJ2-2, with 10 positions matching TRBD2. After removal of 0 bases from V and 4 bases from J, the junction contained 6 bases not matched to a gene. This CDR3 has 17 amino acids. Germline V gene sequence: CDR1 SGHKS, CDR2 YYEKEE (reference sequence). The CDR3 bases are TGTGCCAGCAGCTTGGGGGAAGCTAGCGGGAGCACCGGGGAGCTGTTTTTT. Translated: CASSLGEASGSTGELFF. The full variable domain, its missing parts supplied by reference TRBV5-5 and TRBJ2-2, is DAGVTQSPTHLIKTRGQQVTLRCSPISGHKSVSWYQQVLGQGPQFIFQYYEKEERGRGNFPDRFSARQFPNYSSELNVNALLLGDSALYLCASSLGEASGSTGELFFGEGSRLTVL.

The genes are TRBV3-1 (or the pseudogene TRBV3-2) and TRBJ2-5; 7 bases match TRBD1. The CDR3 is 15 residues long. V gave up 1 base and J gave up 5 bases; unmatched junction bases: 7. CDR1 is LGHDT and CDR2 is YNNKEL in the germline V gene (reference sequence). The CDR3 DNA follows: TGTGCCAGCAGCCAAGGGACAGGACGTACCGAGACCCAGTACTTC. Translation gives CASSQGTGRTETQYF.

V usage is TRBV11-2 and J usage is TRBJ1-3, with 7 bases that match TRBD1. The germline V gene has CDR1 SGHAT and CDR2 FQNNGV. This CDR3 is built from 14 residues. J gave up 7 bases and V 5 bases, and 8 bases lay outside the gene matches. The CDR3 nucleotides read TGTGCCAGCAGCCCCACGACAGGGTTCAACACCATATATTTT. Its translation: CASSPTTGFNTIYF.

V gene TRBV18 combines with J gene TRBJ1-2; 11 nucleotides agree with TRBD1. The CDR3 contains 16 residues. J lost 1 base, V lost 3 bases, and 4 bases had no gene match. CDR1 is KGHSH and CDR2 is LQKENI in the germline V gene. CDR3 bases: TGTGCCAGCTCACCCTTTGGGACAGGGGGTAACTATGGCTACACCTTC. It codes for CASSPFGTGGNYGYTF.

The chain carries TRBV6-5 and TRBJ1-4; perhaps TRBD1 as D (6 bases). The CDR3 is 14 residues long. Germline lookup yields CDR1 MNHEY and CDR2 SVGAGI. V was clipped by 8 bases and J by 8 bases, with 18 bases between them. The CDR3 coding sequence is TGTGCCAGCGGCATCGGGACACTTGGGGAAAAACTGTTTTTT. Translation gives CASGIGTLGEKLFF.

The table lists this clone with a count of one. The chain couples TRBV6-6 to TRBJ2-2; TRBD2 aligns across 12 bases. The germline gives CDR1 MNHNY, CDR2 SVGAGI (reference sequence). The junction had 1 base not matched to a gene; V was cut back by 4 bases and J by 1 base. This CDR3 contains 16 residues. The CDR3 DNA reads TGTGCCAGCAGTTTACTAGCGGGGGGGAACACCGGGGAGCTGTTTTTT. This sequence encodes CASSLLAGGNTGELFF.

This clone was observed once. This chain joins TRBV6-1 and TRBJ2-1, with TRBD2 identical over 7 bases. V trimming: 3 bases; J trimming: 9 bases; junction bases outside the gene matches: 17. Germline V gives CDR1 MNHNS, CDR2 SASEGT. This CDR3 comprises 17 residues. CDR3 sequence: CASSESLGGIRSPEQFF. The CDR3 DNA reads TGTGCCAGCAGTGAGAGCCTGGGGGGGATTAGGAGTCCTGAGCAGTTCTTC.

The J gene is TRBJ2-3, the V gene TRBV6-2 or TRBV6-3, with D perhaps matching TRBD2 (6 bases). Germline V lookup: CDR1 MNHEY, CDR2 SVGEGT. Trimming removed 5 bases from V and 12 bases from J, with 12 bases in between. CDR3 length: 11 amino acids. The CDR3 sequence is CASSPGVRQYF. As DNA, the CDR3 is TGTGCCAGCAGTCCGGGGGTCCGTCAGTATTTT.

The genes are TRBV19 and TRBJ2-7; possibly TRBD1 for D (6 bases). The V end was cut by 5 bases, the J end by 0 bases, with 17 bases between. The CDR3 spans 16 residues. Germline V CDR1 and CDR2: LNHDA, SQIVND (reference sequence). CDR3 coding DNA: TGTGCCAGTAGTTCCCTCCCCGGACAGAGCTCCTACGAGCAGTACTTC. Amino acids: CASSSLPGQSSYEQYF.

The chain recombines TRBV7-2 with TRBJ2-3, with 10 positions matching TRBD2. CDR1 is SGHTA and CDR2 is FQGNSA in the germline V gene. V lost 5 bases to trimming and J lost 1 base; unmatched junction nucleotides: 6. The CDR3 totals 16 residues. This CDR3 reads CASSPRTSGRTDTQYF. The CDR3 DNA reads TGTGCCAGCAGCCCCCGGACTAGCGGACGCACAGATACGCAGTATTTT.

This clone was seen a single time. This rearrangement joins TRBV6-2 or TRBV6-3 to TRBJ1-1; 10 bases align to TRBD1. V shed 3 bases and J 6 bases; nucleotides not matched to a gene: 7. Germline CDR1 MNHEY, CDR2 SVGEGT. The CDR3 runs 15 residues. As DNA, the CDR3 is TGTGCCAGCAGTTATTGGGACAGGGGACGAGCTGAAGCTTTCTTT. Its protein product is CASSYWDRGRAEAFF.

V and J are TRBV6-6 and TRBJ1-1; D possibly corresponds to TRBD1 (6 bases). The CDR3 runs 16 residues. Germline V gives CDR1 MNHNY, CDR2 SVGAGI (reference sequence). V was clipped by 5 bases and J by 4 bases, with 20 bases between them. The CDR3 DNA sequence: TGTGCCAGCAGTCCACTGCGGGGGGCGTCGGGCACTGAAGCTTTCTTT. Translating gives CASSPLRGASGTEAFF.

This rearrangement joins TRBV5-4 to TRBJ1-1; TRBD1 aligns across 8 bases. V was clipped by 1 base and J by 3 bases; unmatched bases: 5. The CDR3 length is 15 residues. Germline V lookup: CDR1 SGHNT, CDR2 YYREEE (reference sequence). The CDR3 loop is CASSLRQGTDTEAFF. The CDR3 DNA is TGTGCCAGCAGCTTGAGACAGGGGACGGACACTGAAGCTTTCTTT.

This clone was found once. The V gene is TRBV7-2, the J gene TRBJ1-1; D is ambiguous. The CDR3 loop spans 16 amino acids. From germline, CDR1 is SGHTA and CDR2 FQGNSA. V was shortened by 4 bases and J by 0 bases, with 15 bases between the two germline ends. The DNA for the CDR3 is TGTGCCAGCAGCTACCACTCGGGGTCGCTGAACACTGAAGCTTTCTTT. This codes for CASSYHSGSLNTEAFF.

The chain carries TRBV6-6 and TRBJ1-1, with D perhaps TRBD1 (5 bases). Trimming pared 0 bases from V and 6 bases from J, leaving 14 bases between. CDR3 length: 15 residues. CDR1 and CDR2 from the germline V gene are MNHNY and SVGAGI (reference sequence). The CDR3 loop is CASSYSPPGGAEAFF. The CDR3 DNA is TGTGCCAGCAGTTACTCCCCACCGGGGGGGGCTGAAGCTTTCTTT.

This chain joins TRBV6-5 and TRBJ2-7, with 7 bases matching TRBD1. The CDR3 totals 15 residues. Germline assignment: CDR1 MNHEY and CDR2 SVGAGI. Trimming removed 6 bases from V and 0 bases from J; junction bases left unmatched: 8. CDR3 loop: CASRSGTADSYEQYF. In nucleotides, the CDR3 is TGTGCCAGCAGGTCCGGGACAGCGGACTCCTACGAGCAGTACTTC.